This is a list of T cell receptor beta chains from one sample in a study of cytomegalovirus exposure and HLA in healthy donors. Clones were read by immunoSEQ multiplex PCR, and TCRdb kept only the in-frame ones, dropping some. This sample has 50,000 to 60,000 clones, with approximately 80% found just once. Sequencing was carried out using PBMCs. The receptors stem from a female donor in good health and CMV-seronegative. Both conserved end residues are part of each CDR3. Each record gives: J gene, V gene, CDR3 protein.

J gene: TRBJ1-3; V gene: TRBV19; CDR3 protein: CASSIVAAKGLRGSGNTIYF
J gene: TRBJ1-3; V gene: TRBV6-5; CDR3 protein: CASRADSSGNTIYF
J gene: TRBJ1-1; V gene: TRBV6-1; CDR3 protein: CASGGQSHTEAFF
J gene: TRBJ1-1; V gene: TRBV5-1; CDR3 protein: CASSLRGQGTEAFF
J gene: TRBJ1-5; V gene: TRBV21-1; CDR3 protein: CATIQGQGKRQPQHF
J gene: TRBJ1-1; V gene: TRBV30; CDR3 protein: CWGYRTEAFF
J gene: TRBJ2-7; V gene: TRBV6-5; CDR3 protein: CASSLQGAHEQYF
J gene: TRBJ2-7; V gene: TRBV11-2; CDR3 protein: CASSGGEGYEQYF
J gene: TRBJ1-5; V gene: TRBV7-2; CDR3 protein: CASSIQGGEGNQPQHF
J gene: TRBJ2-3; V gene: TRBV27; CDR3 protein: CASSLSGTSGGGRSTQYF
J gene: TRBJ1-3; V gene: TRBV5-6; CDR3 protein: CASRSQGGNTIYF
J gene: TRBJ1-1; V gene: TRBV5-1; CDR3 protein: CASSLFPGTEAFF
J gene: TRBJ1-6; V gene: TRBV2; CDR3 protein: CASSEAGQLFYNSPLHF
J gene: TRBJ1-1; V gene: TRBV20-1; CDR3 protein: CSITPGTEAFF
J gene: TRBJ1-2; V gene: TRBV11-2; CDR3 protein: CASRDRNYGYTF
J gene: TRBJ1-1; V gene: TRBV4-2; CDR3 protein: CASSLQGRVTEAFF
J gene: TRBJ1-2; V gene: TRBV28; CDR3 protein: CASTDNRGRNYGYTF
J gene: TRBJ1-4; V gene: TRBV5-1; CDR3 protein: CASSLAGGSEKLFF
J gene: TRBJ1-1; V gene: TRBV6-6; CDR3 protein: CASADYEAFF
J gene: TRBJ1-5; V gene: TRBV2; CDR3 protein: CASTGGGHQPQHF
J gene: TRBJ1-2; V gene: TRBV5-6; CDR3 protein: CASSTGVGGYTF
J gene: TRBJ2-1; V gene: TRBV11-3; CDR3 protein: CASSLASGGGNEQFF
J gene: TRBJ2-1; V gene: TRBV9; CDR3 protein: CASSAPAGGFNEQFF
J gene: TRBJ1-2; V gene: TRBV7-9; CDR3 protein: CASSLNRDDYGYTF
J gene: TRBJ2-1; V gene: TRBV6-1; CDR3 protein: CASSEGTQHNNEQFF
J gene: TRBJ1-5; V gene: TRBV4-2; CDR3 protein: CASSWGHPRYSNQPQHF
J gene: TRBJ2-5; V gene: TRBV7-3; CDR3 protein: CASSSKGTGAETQYF
J gene: TRBJ2-2; V gene: TRBV6-4; CDR3 protein: CASSPSGTGELFF
J gene: TRBJ2-7; V gene: TRBV6-5; CDR3 protein: CASSYGLGLEQYF
J gene: TRBJ1-3; V gene: TRBV7-6; CDR3 protein: CASSLVPGSGNTIYF
J gene: TRBJ2-7; V gene: TRBV5-1; CDR3 protein: CASSLTTEITYEQYF
J gene: TRBJ2-5; V gene: TRBV5-4; CDR3 protein: CASSSGQGRAETQYF
J gene: TRBJ1-2; V gene: TRBV11-2; CDR3 protein: CASSYQGRDGYTF
J gene: TRBJ2-2; V gene: TRBV11-3; CDR3 protein: CASSLFAQGDTGELFF
J gene: TRBJ2-3; V gene: TRBV5-1; CDR3 protein: CASSSSPRDNTDTQYF
J gene: TRBJ2-6; V gene: TRBV7-3; CDR3 protein: CASSPNPGQGAGANVLTF
J gene: TRBJ2-1; V gene: TRBV4-1; CDR3 protein: CASSPSTSGVWNEQFF
J gene: TRBJ2-2; V gene: TRBV19; CDR3 protein: CASSIATNTGELFF
J gene: TRBJ2-2; V gene: TRBV6-1; CDR3 protein: CASSENWGPPGELFF
J gene: TRBJ1-1; V gene: TRBV7-9; CDR3 protein: CASSLGTFLGAFF
J gene: TRBJ2-7; V gene: TRBV7-9; CDR3 protein: CASLDRVTYEQYF
J gene: TRBJ1-6; V gene: TRBV6-6; CDR3 protein: CASSSTGGDSSSPLHF
J gene: TRBJ2-7; V gene: TRBV20-1; CDR3 protein: CSAHRGCKQYF
J gene: TRBJ2-5; V gene: TRBV5-1; CDR3 protein: CASSLGGGGSETQYF
J gene: TRBJ2-3; V gene: TRBV7-9; CDR3 protein: CASSSPGTGYRPDTQYF
J gene: TRBJ1-2; V gene: TRBV6-6; CDR3 protein: CASILGTGVYGYTF
J gene: TRBJ2-7; V gene: TRBV5-6; CDR3 protein: CASSLWSSSYEQYF
J gene: TRBJ1-6; V gene: TRBV6-1; CDR3 protein: CASSENTGTGSPLHF
J gene: TRBJ2-7; V gene: TRBV5-5; CDR3 protein: CASSLVGTTIFEQYF
J gene: TRBJ2-2; V gene: TRBV14; CDR3 protein: CASSQVSSNTGELFF
J gene: TRBJ1-1; V gene: TRBV4-3; CDR3 protein: CASSQDGRGLEAFF
J gene: TRBJ2-7; V gene: TRBV9; CDR3 protein: CASSADPRVSNYEQYF
J gene: TRBJ2-5; V gene: TRBV11-2; CDR3 protein: CASSLRGLETQYF